This is a list of T cell receptor beta chains from one sample in a study of beta chain features in type 1 diabetes. Profiled with immunoSEQ multiplex PCR; TCRdb holds only in-frame clones, not every one. Of 350,000 or so clones listed, about 20% are singletons. The material sequenced was naive CD4+ T cells from blood. The origin of the receptors is a woman aged 18-29 years in good health. CDR3s include the opening cysteine and the closing phenylalanine or tryptophan.

V gene	CDR3 protein
TRBV9	CASSVSVSTGVETQYF
TRBV30	CAWSVGRNTEAFF
TRBV4-3	CASSHRTGGDTQYF
TRBV9	CASSPRLGSGTDTQYF
TRBV25-1	CASSAARLGLSTDTQYF
TRBV7-9	CASSVSSYEQYF
TRBV30	CAWRRAGGSDGYTF
TRBV5-1	CASSLSTSRLYEQYF
TRBV5-1	CASSSTYEQYF
TRBV11-2	CASSLARTGFHEQYF
TRBV7-2	CASSSAGTGHRKLFF
TRBV9	CASSVGGRLAGLYEQYF
TRBV28	CASSSGQGGTEAFF
TRBV7-2	CASEERGTYNEQFF
TRBV7-3	CASSLMGTPEETQYF
TRBV18	CASSPTRQGNGYTF
TRBV18	CASSPPGSSTDTQYF
TRBV30	CAWSTTSDTQYF
TRBV2	CASRGHGNQPQHF
TRBV4-1	CASSQSSGGRSGANVLTF
TRBV2	CASSVGTSGSFYEQYF
TRBV19	CASSINGNENIQYF
TRBV18	CASSPTEQETQYF
TRBV7-2	CASSLAGHQPQHF
TRBV15	CATSRVWGLLNQPQHF
TRBV29-1	CSVDPPGGLGYTF
TRBV7-6	CASSLGGGDSPLHF
TRBV4-1	CASSQERDSYEQYF
TRBV14	CASSLEETQYF
TRBV30	CAWRAGTYGYTF
TRBV4-3	CASSRLTSGAYNEQFF
TRBV7-2	CASTLSSTDTQYF
TRBV29-1	CSVEDPNRGGQYF
TRBV9	CASSPSGRGSTDTQYF
TRBV5-1	CASSSSGTGGQGRNSYNEQFF
TRBV5-1	CASSLALGMNTEAFF
TRBV30	CAWSIGQGGHNTF
TRBV5-1	CASSWGQGAPHEQYF
TRBV18	CASSPTIPVGGLTYNEQFF
TRBV20-1	CSARVWDTQYF
TRBV6-5	CASSYSRDTYEQYF
TRBV30	CAWRAGQGLAYEQYF